This T cell receptor (beta chain) was obtained from a study of T cells in localized non-small cell lung cancer. The CDR3 has 13 amino acids. From germline, CDR1 is MNHNS and CDR2 SASEGT. J lost 4 bases, V lost 6 bases, and 5 bases had no gene match. Some clones are missing from TCRdb's copy, which holds only in-frame ones; the method was immunoSEQ multiplex PCR. The sample includes fewer than 35,000 clones, 85% to 90% of them seen just once. The receptor was isolated from a male donor at least 60 years old with stage III lung adenocarcinoma. The chain employs TRBV6-1 and TRBJ1-1; 7 positions agree with TRBD1. The specimen comprised peripheral blood, sampled before any cancer treatment. The CDR3 is CASSEGTVTEAFF. CDR3 bases: TGTGCCAGCAGCGAGGGGACAGTCACTGAAGCTTTCTTT.